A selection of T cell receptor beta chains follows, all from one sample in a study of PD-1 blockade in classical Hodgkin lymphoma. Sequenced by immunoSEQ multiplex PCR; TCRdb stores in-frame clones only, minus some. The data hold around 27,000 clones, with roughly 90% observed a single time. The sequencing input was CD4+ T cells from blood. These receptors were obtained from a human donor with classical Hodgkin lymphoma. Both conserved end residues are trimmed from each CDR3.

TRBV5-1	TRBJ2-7	ASSSSPGSSYEQY
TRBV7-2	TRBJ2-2	ASSPTSGRAVTGELF
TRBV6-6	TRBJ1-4	ATRPGQGYEKLF
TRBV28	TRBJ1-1	ASSLDIIPYNEAF
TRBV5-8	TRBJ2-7	ASSPGQGGFEQY
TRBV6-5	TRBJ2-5	ASSYSKGQGWETQY
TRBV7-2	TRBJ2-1	ASSARTSGENEQF
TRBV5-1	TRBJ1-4	ASSLAGANEKLF
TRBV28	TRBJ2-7	ASSPRGLAGGNEQY
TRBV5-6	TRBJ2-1	ASSKPGPGYNEQF
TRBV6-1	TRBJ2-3	ASSVTGTDYPDTQY
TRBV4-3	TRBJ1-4	ASSQDFKGANEKLF
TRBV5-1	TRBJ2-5	ASSLMSQAGRETQY
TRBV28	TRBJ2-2	ASSSGTDNTGELF
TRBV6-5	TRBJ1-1	ASSRDIRRTEAF
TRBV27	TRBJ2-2	ASNPRGGSNTGELF
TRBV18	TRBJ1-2	ASSPDRNYGYT
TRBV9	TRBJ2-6	ASSPRPSGANVLT
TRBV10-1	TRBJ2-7	ASSGGYEQY
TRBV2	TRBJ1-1	ASTRLGGMRAEAF